A selection of T cell receptor beta chains follows, all from one sample in a study of blood T cell repertoires in COVID-19. Using immunoSEQ multiplex PCR, the repertoire was profiled, and TCRdb retains in-frame clones only, with some absent. The sample contains approximately 200,000 clones, approximately 90% of which appear only once. The sequenced sample was peripheral blood. Every receptor here comes from a man aged 60 to 69 who had recovered from COVID-19. Each CDR3 is given with its conserved first and last residue. D genes are given only for firm matches. For some rows the clone size is stated as once, few or many, or as a class when expanded; others skip it.

cdr3_length	d_call	j_call	v_call	clone_size	cdr3_nt	cdr3_aa
18	TRBD2	TRBJ2-3	TRBV6-2/TRBV6-3	.	TGTGCCAGCAGCCGAAGCGGGGTCCGGGAACCTAGCACAGATACGCAGTATTTT	CASSRSGVREPSTDTQYF
15	TRBD2	TRBJ2-7	TRBV10-3	.	TGTGCCGCCCACCCGGGACTAGCGGGAGCATACGAGCAGTACTTC	CAAHPGLAGAYEQYF
16	TRBD2	TRBJ2-3	TRBV4-2	.	TGTGCCAGCAGCCAGGGGATCGGGACTAGTACCGATACGCAGTATTTT	CASSQGIGTSTDTQYF
12	.	TRBJ2-7	TRBV21-1	.	TGTGCCAGCGGAACGACAGGCTACGAGCAGTACTTC	CASGTTGYEQYF
15	TRBD2	TRBJ2-1	TRBV5-1	.	TGCGCCAGCAAGGAGAGCGGGAACTCCTACAATGAGCAGTTCTTC	CASKESGNSYNEQFF
17	.	TRBJ2-1	TRBV5-1	.	TGCGCCAGCAGCCTGAAGGTGGATGGAGGAAAGTACAATGAGCAGTTCTTC	CASSLKVDGGKYNEQFF
13	.	TRBJ1-2	TRBV6-1	.	TGTGCCAGCAGATACAGGGAGAACTATGGCTACACCTTC	CASRYRENYGYTF
15	TRBD1	TRBJ2-7	TRBV5-1	.	TGCGCCAGCAGCTTGCTCGGGACAGGGGCCTACGAGCAGTACTTC	CASSLLGTGAYEQYF
13	.	TRBJ2-5	TRBV6-6	.	TGTGCCAGCAGCCGATGGGCTCAAGAGACCCAGTACTTC	CASSRWAQETQYF
17	TRBD2	TRBJ2-2	TRBV7-3	.	TGTGCCAGCAGCTTCTCCCGACTAGCGGCCAACACCGGGGAGCTGTTTTTT	CASSFSRLAANTGELFF
14	.	TRBJ2-7	TRBV30	.	TGTGCCGCAGAGGGGGCGGGGACCTCCTACGAGCAGTACTTC	CAAEGAGTSYEQYF
15	TRBD2	TRBJ2-3	TRBV18	.	TGTGCCAGCTCAGCACAGCGGGGAAAAAAGGATACGCAGTATTTT	CASSAQRGKKDTQYF
14	.	TRBJ2-3	TRBV19	.	TGTGCCAGTACCGGTAGCTCGAGCACAGATACGCAGTATTTT	CASTGSSSTDTQYF
15	.	TRBJ2-6	TRBV2	.	TGTGCCAGCAGTGGCAGGGGAGCAGGGGCCAACGTCCTGACTTTC	CASSGRGAGANVLTF
15	.	TRBJ2-1	TRBV18	.	TGTGCCAGCTCCTCCACAGGGTTTGTAATGAATGAGCAGTTCTTC	CASSSTGFVMNEQFF
11	TRBD1	TRBJ1-1	TRBV24-1	.	TGTGCCACTCCAGGGGGCACTGAAGCTTTCTTT	CATPGGTEAFF
14	.	TRBJ1-3	TRBV30	.	TGTGCCTGGAGTGTACCAGGGATCGAAAACACCATATATTTT	CAWSVPGIENTIYF
15	.	TRBJ2-2	TRBV7-3	.	TGTGCCAGCAGCGCCAGGGCCGGGAACACCGGGGAGCTGTTTTTT	CASSARAGNTGELFF
12	TRBD1	TRBJ1-1	TRBV2	.	TGTGCCAGCAAGCGTAGGGGGCCTGAAGCTTTCTTT	CASKRRGPEAFF
15	TRBD2	TRBJ2-3	TRBV6-2/TRBV6-3	few	TGTGCCAGCAGTAGAAGCGGGGGGGCCCCAGATACGCAGTATTTT	CASSRSGGAPDTQYF
16	.	TRBJ2-1	TRBV7-3	.	TGTGCCAGCAGCCCGAATCCGACAGTGTTTGACAATGAGCAGTTCTTC	CASSPNPTVFDNEQFF
14	.	TRBJ1-2	TRBV5-1	many	TGCGCCAGCAGCTTGATGAGCAATTCCTATGGCTACACCTTC	CASSLMSNSYGYTF